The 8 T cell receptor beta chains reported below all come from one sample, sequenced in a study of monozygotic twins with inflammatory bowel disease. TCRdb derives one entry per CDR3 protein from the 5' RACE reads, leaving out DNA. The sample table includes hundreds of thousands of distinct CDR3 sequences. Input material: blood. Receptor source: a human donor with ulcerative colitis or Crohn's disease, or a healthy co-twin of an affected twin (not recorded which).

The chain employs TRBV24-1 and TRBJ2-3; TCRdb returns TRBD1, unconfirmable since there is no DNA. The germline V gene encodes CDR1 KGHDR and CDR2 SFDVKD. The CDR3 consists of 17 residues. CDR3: CATSDLGRDIGTDTQYF.

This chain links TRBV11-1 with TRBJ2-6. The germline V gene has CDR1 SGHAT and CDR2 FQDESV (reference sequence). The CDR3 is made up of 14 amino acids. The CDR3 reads CASSYHSGANVLTF.

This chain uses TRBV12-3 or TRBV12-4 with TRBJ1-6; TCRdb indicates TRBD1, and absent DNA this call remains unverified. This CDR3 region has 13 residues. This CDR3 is CASCDALSSPLHF.

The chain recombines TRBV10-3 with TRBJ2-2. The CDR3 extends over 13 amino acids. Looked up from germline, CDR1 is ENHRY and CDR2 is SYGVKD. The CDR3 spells CAISGYNTGELFF.

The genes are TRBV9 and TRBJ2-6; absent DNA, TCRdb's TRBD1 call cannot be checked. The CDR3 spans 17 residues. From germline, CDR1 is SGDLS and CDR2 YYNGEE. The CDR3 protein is CASSVGLTGVGANVLTF.

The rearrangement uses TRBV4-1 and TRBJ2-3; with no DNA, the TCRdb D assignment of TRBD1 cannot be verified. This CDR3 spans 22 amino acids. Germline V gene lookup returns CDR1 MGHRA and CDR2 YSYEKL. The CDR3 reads CASSQEGSGVVRAGDRTDTQYF.

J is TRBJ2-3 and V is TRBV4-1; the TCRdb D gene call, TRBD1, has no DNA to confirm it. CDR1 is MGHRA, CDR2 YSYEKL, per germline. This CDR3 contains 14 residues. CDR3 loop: CASSHPGGTDTQYF.

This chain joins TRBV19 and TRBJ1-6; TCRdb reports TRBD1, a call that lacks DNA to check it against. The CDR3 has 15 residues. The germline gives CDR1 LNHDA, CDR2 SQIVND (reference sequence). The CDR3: CASSFGTVGNSPLHF.